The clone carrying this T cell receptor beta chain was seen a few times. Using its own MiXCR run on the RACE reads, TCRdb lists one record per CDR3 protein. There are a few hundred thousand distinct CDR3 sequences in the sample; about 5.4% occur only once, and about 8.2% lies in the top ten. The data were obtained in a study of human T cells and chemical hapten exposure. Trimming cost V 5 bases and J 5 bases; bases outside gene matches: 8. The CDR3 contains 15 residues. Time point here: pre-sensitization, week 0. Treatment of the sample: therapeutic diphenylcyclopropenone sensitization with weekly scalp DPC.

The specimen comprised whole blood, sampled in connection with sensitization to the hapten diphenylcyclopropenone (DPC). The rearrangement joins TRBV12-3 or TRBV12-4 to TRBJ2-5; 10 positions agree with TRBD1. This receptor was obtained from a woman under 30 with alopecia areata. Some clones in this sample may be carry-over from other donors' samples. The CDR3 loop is CASSPMTGGLETQYF. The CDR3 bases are TGTGCCAGCAGTCCGATGACAGGGGGCCTTGAGACCCAGTACTTC.